One sample yielded the 20 T cell receptor beta chains listed below, sequenced in a study of cytomegalovirus exposure and HLA in healthy donors. TCRdb's copy holds only in-frame clones and misses some; the assay was immunoSEQ multiplex PCR. The sample includes 200,000 or so clones, approximately 88% of them seen just once. The material sequenced was PBMCs. Receptors were obtained from a young man in good health and CMV-seropositive.

The chain has TRBV19 and TRBJ1-1; D may be TRBD1 (6 bases). V dropped 6 bases and J dropped 5 bases, with 19 bases sitting between them. The CDR3 has 15 amino acids. Germline V gene lookup returns CDR1 LNHDA and CDR2 SQIVND (reference sequence). The CDR3 DNA reads as TGTGCCAGTAGCACGTGGGGGGGGGCGCAAACTGAAGCTTTCTTT. Its protein is CASSTWGGAQTEAFF.

The chain couples TRBV19 to TRBJ1-5; maybe TRBD1 (6 bases). V gave up 5 bases and J gave up 1 base, with 12 bases separating them. The CDR3 consists of 15 residues. Germline V lookup: CDR1 LNHDA, CDR2 SQIVND (reference sequence). CDR3: CASSHGQRSNQPQHF. In DNA, the CDR3 is TGTGCCAGTAGTCACGGACAGCGGAGCAATCAGCCCCAGCATTTT.

This chain uses TRBV28 with TRBJ2-3; 7 bases are a match to TRBD1. This CDR3 has 16 amino acids. V was clipped by 5 bases and J by 1 base; unmatched bases: 9. Germline CDR1 and CDR2: MDHEN and SYDVKM. The CDR3 sequence: CASSVMTGLGTDTQYF. The CDR3 nucleotides read TGTGCCAGCAGTGTAATGACAGGGTTGGGCACAGATACGCAGTATTTT.

The chain couples TRBV7-9 to TRBJ1-1; maybe TRBD1 (6 bases). Trimming left V 2 bases short and J 4 bases short, with 11 bases between. Germline CDR1 is SEHNR and CDR2 is FQNEAQ (reference sequence). This CDR3 contains 14 residues. The CDR3 spells CASSLNRVVTEAFF. CDR3 in DNA: TGTGCCAGCAGCTTAAACAGGGTCGTCACTGAAGCTTTCTTT.

This chain joins TRBV5-6 and TRBJ2-7; TRBD1 might be the D (5 bases). V was clipped by 0 bases and J by 6 bases, with 10 bases between them. The CDR3 consists of 13 residues. Germline V CDR1 and CDR2: SGHDT, YYEEEE. The CDR3 DNA reads as TGTGCCAGCAGCTTGGCTTCAGGGCGCGAGCAGTACTTC. Amino acid sequence: CASSLASGREQYF.

V gene TRBV7-7 combines with J gene TRBJ2-3; 11 bases align to TRBD1. Unmatched junction bases numbered 13, after V lost 5 bases and J lost 6 bases. Germline values: CDR1 SSHAT, CDR2 FNYEAQ (reference sequence). The CDR3 totals 17 residues. The CDR3 protein is CASSEGAGTGGPDTQYF. The CDR3 coding sequence is TGTGCCAGCAGCGAGGGGGCTGGGACAGGGGGGCCGGATACGCAGTATTTT. The full variable domain, rest sourced from reference TRBV7-7 and TRBJ2-3, is GAGVSQSPRYKVTKRGQDVTLRCDPISSHATLYWYQQALGQGPEFLTYFNYEAQPDKSGLPSDRFSAERPEGSISTLTIQRTEQRDSAMYRCASSEGAGTGGPDTQYFGPGTRLTVL.

The rearrangement links TRBV25-1 to TRBJ2-4, with D maybe TRBD2 (5 bases). The V gene lost 3 bases and the J gene lost 8 bases, with 5 bases spanning the gap. The CDR3 is 11 amino acids. Germline loops: CDR1 MGHDK, CDR2 SYGVNS. In DNA form, the CDR3 reads TGTGCCAGCAGTGAGCGGGACATTCAGTACTTC. Protein sequence: CASSERDIQYF.

This clone has a handful of counts. The chain has TRBV30 and TRBJ2-3; D remains ambiguous. The V gene's germline CDR1 is GTSNPN and CDR2 SVGIG (reference sequence). The ends were cut back, 5 bases at V and 1 base at J, with 7 bases in the middle. The CDR3 runs 12 residues. The CDR3 here is CAWGPRTDTQYF. DNA for the CDR3: TGTGCCTGGGGGCCTCGCACAGATACGCAGTATTTT. The full variable domain, its missing parts supplied by reference TRBV30 and TRBJ2-3, is SQTIHQWPATLVQPVGSPLSLECTVEGTSNPNLYWYRQAAGRGLQLLFYSVGIGQISSEVPQNLSASRPQDRQFILSSKKLLLSDSGFYLCAWGPRTDTQYFGPGTRLTVL.

On this clone itself: This sample includes further DNA sequences coding for the same CDR3. V is TRBV27 and J is TRBJ1-5, with unresolved D. Germline lookup yields CDR1 MNHEY and CDR2 SMNVEV (reference sequence). Trimming left V 2 bases short and J 5 bases short, with 7 bases between. CDR3 length: 13 residues. CDR3 bases: TGTGCCAGCAGTTTAGGGAGAGATCAGCCCCAGCATTTT. It codes for CASSLGRDQPQHF.

The chain recombines TRBV5-1 with TRBJ2-1, with a possible D match to TRBD2 (5 bases). The germline V and J ends were trimmed by 0 bases and 6 bases, with 13 bases remaining between them. Looked up from germline, CDR1 is SGHRS and CDR2 is YFSETQ. The CDR3 runs to 15 residues. The CDR3 DNA sequence: TGCGCCAGCAGCTTGGCAGGACTCCCCCCCAATGAGCAGTTCTTC. Encoded protein: CASSLAGLPPNEQFF.

The V call is TRBV5-4, the J call TRBJ2-7, with 7 positions matching TRBD2. The CDR3 runs 15 residues. Germline assignment: CDR1 SGHNT and CDR2 YYREEE (reference sequence). With V trimmed by 2 bases and J by 2 bases, 7 bases remained unmatched. This chain's CDR3 is CASSLEGGIAYEQYF. The CDR3 region has the DNA TGTGCCAGCAGCTTAGAGGGAGGGATTGCCTACGAGCAGTACTTC.

The chain uses TRBV7-2 and TRBJ2-7, with 7 bases that match TRBD2. The CDR3 has 14 amino acids. Germline V gives CDR1 SGHTA, CDR2 FQGNSA. V lost 7 bases, J lost 6 bases, and 12 bases stayed unmatched. CDR3 residues: CASKDGGSGGEQYF. In DNA, the CDR3 is TGTGCCAGCAAGGATGGCGGGAGTGGTGGCGAGCAGTACTTC.

The chain combines TRBV7-9 with TRBJ2-7, with 8 positions matching TRBD1. CDR3 length: 14 amino acids. Per the germline V gene, CDR1 is SEHNR and CDR2 is FQNEAQ (reference sequence). V was clipped by 1 base and J by 7 bases; unmatched bases: 6. Here the CDR3 DNA reads TGTGCCAGCAGCTTAGGGGCAGGGGGCGCGGAGCAGTACTTC. This sequence encodes CASSLGAGGAEQYF.

The genes are TRBV30 and TRBJ2-3, with D maybe TRBD2 (6 bases). CDR3 length equals 15 residues. V was cut by 2 bases and J by 10 bases, with 22 bases left in between. The germline V gene has CDR1 GTSNPN and CDR2 SVGIG (reference sequence). The CDR3 DNA reads TGTGCCTGGAGTTACCCAGCGGGCCAAACCCCGCCGCAGTATTTT. Its translation: CAWSYPAGQTPPQYF.

The chain combines TRBV7-9 with TRBJ2-1, with D unclear. Looked up from germline, CDR1 is SEHNR and CDR2 is FQNEAQ (reference sequence). This CDR3 has 12 amino acids. With 4 bases removed from V and 8 bases from J, the gap between germline ends came to 9 bases. The DNA for the CDR3 is TGTGCCAGCAGCTCAGTTCTGGATGAGCAGTTCTTC. Translated, it gives CASSSVLDEQFF.

This clone was seen a single time. The chain is built from TRBV6-1 and TRBJ2-7, with 10 bases identical to TRBD1. Germline values: CDR1 MNHNS, CDR2 SASEGT. The trim removed 1 base at V and 1 base at J, leaving 4 bases unmatched. The CDR3 is 16 residues long. Written as DNA, the CDR3 is TGTGCCAGCAGTGAAGGACAGGGGGCGGGTTCCTACGAGCAGTACTTC. It specifies CASSEGQGAGSYEQYF.

The chain is built from TRBV7-2 and TRBJ2-3, with D uncertain. CDR3 length: 17 amino acids. Per germline, CDR1 SGHTA and CDR2 FQGNSA. V lost 3 bases to trimming and J lost 1 base, with 17 bases between them. The CDR3 coding sequence is TGTGCCAGCAGCTTGACCCCTTGGGCAGTAGGCACAGATACGCAGTATTTT. Translating gives CASSLTPWAVGTDTQYF. Drawing the rest from reference TRBV7-2 and TRBJ2-3, the complete variable domain is GAGVSQSPSNKVTEKGKDVELRCDPISGHTALYWYRQSLGQGLEFLIYFQGNSAPDKSGLPSDRFSAERTGGSVSTLTIQRTQQEDSAVYLCASSLTPWAVGTDTQYFGPGTRLTVL.

This clone was seen just once. V usage is TRBV21-1 and J usage is TRBJ1-5; no check of the table's D call, TRBD1, against the DNA was made. TRBV21-1 is given as a pseudogene. The CDR3 covers 16 residues. In nucleotides, the CDR3 is TGTGCCAGCAGCAAATTCGCACAGGGATACAATCAGCCCCAGCATTTT. This sequence encodes CASSKFAQGYNQPQHF.

The genes are TRBV30 and TRBJ1-2; the D gene is possibly TRBD1 (5 bases). The CDR3 sequence is 12 residues long. V was pared by 4 bases and J by 4 bases, with 10 bases between. CDR1 and CDR2 from the germline V gene are GTSNPN and SVGIG (reference sequence). The CDR3 region is CAWTAGRYGYTF. The CDR3 DNA sequence: TGTGCCTGGACCGCAGGGCGCTATGGCTACACCTTC.

This clone was observed once. This chain connects TRBV9 to TRBJ2-7; D ambiguous. V was shortened by 0 bases and J by 0 bases, with 4 bases between the two germline ends. This CDR3 is built from 13 residues. Germline V gene sequence: CDR1 SGDLS, CDR2 YYNGEE. The CDR3 here is CASSVGSSYEQYF. The DNA for the CDR3 is TGTGCCAGCAGCGTAGGCAGCTCCTACGAGCAGTACTTC. The whole variable domain, filled in from reference TRBV9 and TRBJ2-7, reads DSGVTQTPKHLITATGQRVTLRCSPRSGDLSVYWYQQSLDQGLQFLIQYYNGEERAKGNILERFSAQQFPDLHSELNLSSLELGDSALYFCASSVGSSYEQYFGPGTRLTVT.